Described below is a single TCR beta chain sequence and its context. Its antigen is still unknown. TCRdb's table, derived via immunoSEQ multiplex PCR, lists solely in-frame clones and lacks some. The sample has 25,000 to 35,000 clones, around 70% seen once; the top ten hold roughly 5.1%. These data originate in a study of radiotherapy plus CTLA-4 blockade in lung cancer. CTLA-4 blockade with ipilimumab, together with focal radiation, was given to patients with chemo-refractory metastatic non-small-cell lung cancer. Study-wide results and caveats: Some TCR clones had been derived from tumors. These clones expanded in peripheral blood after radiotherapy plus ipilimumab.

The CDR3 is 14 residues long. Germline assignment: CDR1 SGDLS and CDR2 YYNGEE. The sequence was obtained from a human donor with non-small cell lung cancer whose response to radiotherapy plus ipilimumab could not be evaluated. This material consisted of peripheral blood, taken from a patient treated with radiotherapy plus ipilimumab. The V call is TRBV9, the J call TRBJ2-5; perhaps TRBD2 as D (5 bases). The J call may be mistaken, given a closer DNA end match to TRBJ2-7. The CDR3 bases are TGTGCCAGCAGCGCCCTGGGGAGCTCCTACGAGCAGTACTTC. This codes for CASSALGSSYEQYF.